This T cell receptor beta chain was obtained from a study of shared clonotypes between healthy human individuals. Study-wide results and limits: Some clonotypes were shared by all four sorted-subset donors, while others were not shared. The non-shared ones had lower generation probabilities than the shared ones.

The naive CD8 subset, CD45RO-negative cells positively selected for CCR7, excluded terminally differentiated effector memory CD45RA+ cells. The CDR3 has 19 residues. CDR1 and CDR2 from the germline V gene are SGHVS and FQNEAQ. V was pared by 1 base and J by 0 bases, with 21 bases between. Genomic DNA from each subset was divided evenly over several immunoSEQ plates. Profiling relied on immunoSEQ multiplex PCR, and the TCRdb table lists in-frame clones only, not all of them. The sample includes about 590,000 clones, around 95% seen only once; the top ten take 0.1% to 0.11%. This clone showed up just once. Its antigen is still unknown.

The chain couples TRBV7-8 to TRBJ2-5, with D possibly being TRBD2 (6 bases). The sequenced material came from naive CD8+ T cells sorted from blood. The receptor comes from a woman between 25 and 40 years old in good health. CDR3 region: CASSLDAIGNSGDQETQYF. For the CDR3, the DNA is TGTGCCAGCAGCTTAGACGCCATTGGGAATAGCGGAGACCAAGAGACCCAGTACTTC.